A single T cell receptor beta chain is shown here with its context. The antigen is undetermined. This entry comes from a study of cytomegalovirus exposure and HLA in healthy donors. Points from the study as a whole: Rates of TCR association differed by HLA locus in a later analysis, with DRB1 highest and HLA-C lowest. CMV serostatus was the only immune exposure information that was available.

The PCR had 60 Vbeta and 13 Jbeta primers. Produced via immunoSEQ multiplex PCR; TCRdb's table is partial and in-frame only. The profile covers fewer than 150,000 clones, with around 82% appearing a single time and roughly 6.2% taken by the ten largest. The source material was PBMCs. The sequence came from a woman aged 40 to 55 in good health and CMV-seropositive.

The CDR3 reads CASSRLAESSYEQYF. The CDR3 DNA sequence: TGTGCCAGCAGCCGACTGGCGGAAAGCTCCTACGAGCAGTACTTC. The V gene is TRBV7-2, the J gene TRBJ2-7; D is ambiguous. The CDR3 covers 15 residues. The V gene lost 5 bases and the J gene lost 0 bases, with 14 bases spanning the gap. Germline loops: CDR1 SGHTA, CDR2 FQGNSA.